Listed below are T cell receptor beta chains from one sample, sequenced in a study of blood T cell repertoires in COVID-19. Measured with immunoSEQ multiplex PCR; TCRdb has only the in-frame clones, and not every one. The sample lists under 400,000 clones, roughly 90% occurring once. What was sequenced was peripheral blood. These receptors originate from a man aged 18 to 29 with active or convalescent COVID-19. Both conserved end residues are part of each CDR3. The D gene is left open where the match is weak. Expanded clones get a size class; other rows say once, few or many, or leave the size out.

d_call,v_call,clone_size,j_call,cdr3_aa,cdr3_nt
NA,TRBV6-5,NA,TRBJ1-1,CASSYQGNTEAFF,TGTGCCAGCAGTTACCAGGGGAACACTGAAGCTTTCTTT
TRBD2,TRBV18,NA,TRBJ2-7,CASSGGLAGVEQYF,TGTGCCAGCTCAGGGGGACTAGCGGGAGTTGAGCAGTACTTC
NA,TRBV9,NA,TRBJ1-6,CASSDGGVSSYNSPLHF,TGTGCCAGCAGCGACGGAGGGGTGAGCTCCTATAATTCACCCCTCCACTTT
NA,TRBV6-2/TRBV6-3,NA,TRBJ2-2,CASSSTRIASVTGELFF,TGTGCCAGCAGTAGCACCCGAATAGCATCTGTCACCGGGGAGCTGTTTTTT
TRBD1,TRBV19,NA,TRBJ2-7,CASSIDAGQGLGEQYF,TGTGCCAGTAGTATAGATGCTGGACAGGGGTTGGGGGAGCAGTACTTC
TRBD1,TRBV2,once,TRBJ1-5,CASSEAGTANYQPQHF,TGTGCCAGCAGTGAAGCTGGGACAGCGAACTATCAGCCCCAGCATTTT
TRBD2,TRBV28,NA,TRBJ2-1,CASSTSSGTAGNEQFF,TGTGCCAGCAGTACCTCTAGCGGGACGGCTGGCAATGAGCAGTTCTTC
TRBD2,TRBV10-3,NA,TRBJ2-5,CAISESPGTSVFPETQYF,TGTGCCATCAGTGAGTCGCCCGGGACTAGCGTTTTTCCAGAGACCCAGTACTTC
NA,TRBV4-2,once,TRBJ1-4,CASSQMSTGKNEKLFF,TGTGCCAGCAGCCAAATGTCTACGGGTAAGAATGAAAAACTGTTTTTT
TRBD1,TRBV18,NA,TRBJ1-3,CASSPDGSGQGGRNTIYF,TGTGCCAGCTCACCTGATGGTTCTGGACAGGGTGGTAGAAACACCATATATTTT
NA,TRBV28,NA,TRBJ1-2,CASSLYSAGNYGYTF,TGTGCCAGCAGTTTATATTCCGCAGGGAACTATGGCTACACCTTC
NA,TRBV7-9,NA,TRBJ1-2,CASSLNYNYGYTF,TGTGCCAGCAGCTTAAACTATAACTATGGCTACACCTTC
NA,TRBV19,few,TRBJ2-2,CASRISGIPGELFF,TGTGCCAGTAGGATCTCAGGGATTCCCGGGGAGCTGTTTTTT
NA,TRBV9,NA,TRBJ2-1,CASSVSSLGSIGEQFF,TGTGCCAGCAGCGTTTCTAGCCTCGGAAGTATTGGTGAGCAGTTCTTC
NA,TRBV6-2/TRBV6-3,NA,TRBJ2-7,CASSSSRSYEQYF,TGTGCCAGCAGTTCTTCCCGCTCCTACGAGCAGTACTTC
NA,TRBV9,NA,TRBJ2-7,CASSDLGSEQYF,TGTGCCAGCAGCGATTTAGGGAGCGAGCAGTACTTC
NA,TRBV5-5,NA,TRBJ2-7,CASSLSVAGTSYEQYF,TGTGCCAGCAGCCTTTCCGTCGCAGGGACTTCCTACGAGCAGTACTTC
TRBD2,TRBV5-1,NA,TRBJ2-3,CASSFTSGGDYGADTQYF,TGCGCCAGCAGCTTCACTAGCGGGGGCGACTATGGCGCAGATACGCAGTATTTT
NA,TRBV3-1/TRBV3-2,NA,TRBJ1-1,CASSQEYRTEAFF,TGTGCCAGCAGCCAAGAGTATAGAACTGAAGCTTTCTTT
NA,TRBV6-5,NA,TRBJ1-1,CASFRVSNTEAFF,TGTGCCAGCTTTCGGGTTTCCAACACTGAAGCTTTCTTT
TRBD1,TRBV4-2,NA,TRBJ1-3,CASSQDQGAGNTIYF,TGTGCCAGCAGCCAGGATCAGGGGGCTGGAAACACCATATATTTT
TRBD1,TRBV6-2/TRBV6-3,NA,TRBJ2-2,CASSYGTANTGELFF,TGTGCCAGCAGTTACGGGACAGCGAACACCGGGGAGCTGTTTTTT
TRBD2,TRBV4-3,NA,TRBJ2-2,CASRLAGGSGELFF,TGCGCCAGCAGACTAGCGGGAGGGAGTGGGGAGCTGTTTTTT
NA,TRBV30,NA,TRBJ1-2,CAWSLNYGYTF,TGTGCCTGGAGTCTGAACTATGGCTACACCTTC
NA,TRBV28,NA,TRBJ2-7,CASSSVNGAYEQYF,TGTGCCAGCAGTTCCGTGAACGGAGCCTACGAGCAGTACTTC
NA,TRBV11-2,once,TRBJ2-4,CASIWACLRKNIQYF,TGTGCCAGCATCTGGGCCTGTCTTAGGAAAAACATTCAGTACTTC
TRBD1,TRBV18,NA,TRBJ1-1,CASSPLTGGVGPGTEAFF,TGTGCCAGCTCACCTTTGACAGGGGGCGTGGGTCCGGGCACTGAAGCTTTCTTT
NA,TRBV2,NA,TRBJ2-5,CASSDRNRQETQYF,TGTGCCAGCAGTGACAGAAATCGACAAGAGACCCAGTACTTC
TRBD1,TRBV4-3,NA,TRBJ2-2,CASSQVGQATGELFF,TGCGCCAGCAGCCAAGTGGGACAGGCCACCGGGGAGCTGTTTTTT
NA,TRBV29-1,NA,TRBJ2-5,CSVTRREHQETQYF,TGCAGCGTTACCCGACGGGAACACCAAGAGACCCAGTACTTC
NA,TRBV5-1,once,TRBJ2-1,CASSKEPSERGHNEQFF,TGCGCCAGCAGCAAAGAACCTAGCGAGAGAGGCCACAATGAGCAGTTCTTC
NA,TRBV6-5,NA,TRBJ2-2,CASSQSDTGELFF,TGTGCCAGCAGTCAAAGCGACACCGGGGAGCTGTTTTTT
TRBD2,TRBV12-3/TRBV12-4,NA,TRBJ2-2,CASTTSGGGELFF,TGTGCCAGCACCACTAGCGGGGGCGGGGAGCTGTTTTTT
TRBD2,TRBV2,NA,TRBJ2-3,CASAGTSGSSDTQYF,TGTGCCAGCGCAGGGACTAGCGGGAGTAGTGATACGCAGTATTTT
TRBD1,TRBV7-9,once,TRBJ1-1,CASSNGQGEAFF,TGTGCCAGCAGCAACGGACAGGGTGAAGCTTTCTTT
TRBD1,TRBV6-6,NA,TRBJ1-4,CASGLPGTGPEKLFF,TGTGCCAGCGGCCTCCCCGGGACAGGGCCTGAAAAACTGTTTTTT
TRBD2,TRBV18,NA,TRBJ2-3,CASSPQGLAGRGTQYF,TGTGCCAGCTCACCACAAGGACTAGCGGGAAGGGGAACGCAGTATTTT
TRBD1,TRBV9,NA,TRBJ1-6,CASSPRGTGQNSPLHF,TGTGCCAGCAGCCCAAGGGGGACAGGGCAAAATTCACCCCTCCACTTT
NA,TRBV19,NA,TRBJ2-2,CASHTGKYTGELFF,TGTGCCAGTCACACAGGGAAGTACACCGGGGAGCTGTTTTTT
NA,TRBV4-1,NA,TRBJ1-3,CASSQDPRPGNTIYF,TGCGCCAGCAGCCAAGATCCCAGGCCTGGAAACACCATATATTTT
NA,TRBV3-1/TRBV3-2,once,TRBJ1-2,CASSQRTVSYGYTF,TGTGCCAGCAGCCAAAGGACAGTTTCCTATGGCTACACCTTC
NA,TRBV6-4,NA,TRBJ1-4,CASTVKLFF,TGTGCCAGCACTGTAAAACTGTTTTTT
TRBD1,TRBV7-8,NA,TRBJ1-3,CASSPRTGRSSGNTIYF,TGTGCCAGCAGCCCTCGGACAGGCCGTTCCTCTGGAAACACCATATATTTT
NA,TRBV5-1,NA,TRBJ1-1,CASSSASGVAFF,TGCGCCAGCAGCTCGGCTTCGGGAGTTGCTTTCTTT
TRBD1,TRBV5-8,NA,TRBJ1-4,CASRHLETGEEEKLFF,TGTGCCAGCAGACACCTCGAGACAGGGGAAGAAGAAAAACTGTTTTTT
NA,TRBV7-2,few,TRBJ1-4,CASSSDGVFNEKLFF,TGTGCCAGCAGCTCAGACGGGGTCTTTAATGAAAAACTGTTTTTT
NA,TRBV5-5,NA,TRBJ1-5,CASSLLDNQPQHF,TGTGCCAGCAGCTTGTTAGACAATCAGCCCCAGCATTTT
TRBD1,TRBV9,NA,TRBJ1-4,CASSSGGSNEKLFF,TGTGCCAGCAGCTCAGGGGGATCTAATGAAAAACTGTTTTTT
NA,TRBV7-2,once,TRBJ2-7,CATRRDTYEQYF,TGTGCCACTCGCCGGGACACCTACGAGCAGTACTTC
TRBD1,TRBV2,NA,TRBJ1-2,CASSERGQGNYGYTF,TGTGCCAGCAGTGAGCGGGGACAGGGCAACTATGGCTACACCTTC
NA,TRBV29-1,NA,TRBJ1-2,CSVEGPTYQTMGYGYTF,TGCAGCGTTGAAGGTCCCACTTATCAGACTATGGGGTATGGCTACACCTTC
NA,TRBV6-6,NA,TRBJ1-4,CASSYLGENEKLFF,TGTGCCAGCAGTTACCTCGGAGAAAATGAAAAACTGTTTTTT
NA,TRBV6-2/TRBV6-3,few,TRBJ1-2,CASSYGPADGYTF,TGTGCCAGCAGTTACGGCCCGGCGGATGGCTACACCTTC
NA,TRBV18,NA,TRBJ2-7,CASSQGRSSYEQYF,TGTGCCAGCTCACAAGGGAGGAGCTCCTACGAGCAGTACTTC
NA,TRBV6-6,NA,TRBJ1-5,CASSPDRNQPQHF,TGTGCCAGCAGTCCCGACAGAAATCAGCCCCAGCATTTT
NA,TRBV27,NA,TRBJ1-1,CASSTRRGNTEAFF,TGTGCCAGCAGTACCAGACGAGGCAACACTGAAGCTTTCTTT
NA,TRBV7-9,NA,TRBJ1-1,CASSYGDTEAFF,TGTGCCAGCAGCTACGGGGACACTGAAGCTTTCTTT
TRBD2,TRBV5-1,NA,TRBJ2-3,CASSLETLAGGRRTQYF,TGCGCCAGCAGCTTGGAGACACTAGCGGGGGGCCGGAGAACGCAGTATTTT
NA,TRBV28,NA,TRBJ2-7,CASSFRTLAYEQYF,TGTGCCAGCAGTTTTCGGACACTGGCCTACGAGCAGTACTTC
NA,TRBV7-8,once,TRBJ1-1,CASSSGRGFEAFF,TGTGCCAGCAGCTCCGGCAGGGGATTTGAAGCTTTCTTT